These 20 T cell receptor beta chains originate from one sample sequenced in a study of a mutant IDH1 vaccine in newly diagnosed glioma (dated by TCRdb to about 2021). According to the study, the label for this sample's time point signals: baseline, week 1 (first vaccination visit). The sample's treatment or condition label, in plain terms: pre-vaccination baseline after standard-of-care therapy. Library method: the immunoSEQ multiplex PCR assay. Entries here come from immuneACCESS through TCRdb and include only in-frame sequences with V and J called. Some clones fail to appear in such tables; in the studies checked, an unresolved V gene covers under half of the shortfall, and the cause of the remainder is unknown. For this sample there are about 30,000 clones; roughly four fifths appear just once. Around 20% of the sample is taken by the ten largest. Sequencing was performed on PBMCs, taken from a glioma patient treated with radiotherapy, temozolomide or both. The source is a man aged 25 to 40 with glioma.

V and J are TRBV9 and TRBJ1-2, with D tentatively TRBD1 (5 bases). This CDR3 has 13 residues. The germline CDR1 and CDR2 sequences are SGDLS and YYNGEE. The V end was cut by 3 bases, the J end by 8 bases, with 14 bases between. CDR3 sequence reads: CASSGEFRGGYTF. Written as DNA, the CDR3 is TGTGCCAGCAGCGGGGAATTTCGGGGCGGCTACACCTTC.

CDR3 region: CASSSTDGLYGYTF. The DNA for the CDR3 is TGTGCCAGCAGCTCTACGGACGGTTTATATGGCTACACCTTC. The chain carries TRBV6-1 and TRBJ1-2; unclear D gene. The CDR3 covers 14 residues. The V gene lost 6 bases and the J gene lost 5 bases, with 16 bases spanning the gap. Germline V lookup: CDR1 MNHNS, CDR2 SASEGT.

The chain links TRBV6-6 to TRBJ2-7, with D perhaps matching TRBD1 or TRBD2 (5 bases each). The germline V and J ends were trimmed by 10 bases and 2 bases, with 12 bases remaining between them. CDR1 MNHNY and CDR2 SVGAGI come from the germline V gene (reference sequence). The CDR3 spans 12 residues. CDR3 coding DNA: TGTGCCACCCGCAGGGACGCCTACGAGCAGTACTTC. Translated: CATRRDAYEQYF.

This clone was recorded a few times. The chain has TRBV7-9 and TRBJ2-7; the match to TRBD1 covers 9 bases. This CDR3 has 13 amino acids. Germline V lookup: CDR1 SEHNR, CDR2 FQNEAQ (reference sequence). Trimming at V came to 5 bases and at J to 7 bases, leaving 6 bases not matched to a gene. The DNA of the CDR3 is TGTGCCAGCAGCGGCCGGGACAGGGTTGAGCAGTACTTC. It encodes CASSGRDRVEQYF.

The V call is TRBV2, the J call TRBJ1-1; D is ambiguous. The V gene lost 8 bases and the J gene lost 1 base, with 17 bases spanning the gap. This CDR3 spans 15 amino acids. Germline V CDR1 and CDR2: SNHLY, FYNNEI. The DNA of the CDR3 is TGTGCCAGCGGGGTTTCAACAGCCAAGAACACTGAAGCTTTCTTT. This translates into CASGVSTAKNTEAFF.

The chain joins TRBV6-5 to TRBJ2-7; D is possibly TRBD2 (6 bases). V lost 0 bases and J lost 2, with 11 bases in between. Germline V gene lookup returns CDR1 MNHEY and CDR2 SVGAGI. This CDR3 has 15 amino acids. The CDR3 sequence: CASSYSPGVAYEQYF. CDR3 in DNA: TGTGCCAGCAGTTACTCGCCGGGGGTCGCCTACGAGCAGTACTTC.

CDR3 DNA: TGTGCCAGCAGCCTCGGGACCCTCGAAGGAGGCTATGGCTACACCTTC. This sequence encodes CASSLGTLEGGYGYTF. This chain links TRBV7-6 with TRBJ1-2; the D gene is possibly TRBD1 (5 bases). V was shortened by 5 bases and J by 4 bases, with 20 bases between the two germline ends. From germline, CDR1 is SGHVS and CDR2 FNYEAQ. The CDR3 extends over 16 amino acids.

V and J are TRBV19 and TRBJ1-2; D not resolved. From germline, CDR1 is LNHDA and CDR2 SQIVND (reference sequence). The CDR3 runs to 13 residues. Trimming shortened V by 1 base and J by 10 bases, and 13 bases separated the two germline ends. CDR3: CASSIGREPFYTF. The DNA of the CDR3 is TGTGCCAGTAGTATAGGAAGGGAGCCCTTCTACACCTTC.

V and J are TRBV27 and TRBJ1-5; D gene uncertain. This CDR3 has 14 residues. Germline V lookup: CDR1 MNHEY, CDR2 SMNVEV (reference sequence). Trimming cost V 0 bases and J 4 bases, with 7 bases left between them. This CDR3 reads CASSLSRGNQPQHF. CDR3 DNA: TGTGCCAGCAGTTTATCGCGGGGAAATCAGCCCCAGCATTTT.

The chain is built from TRBV10-3 and TRBJ2-1; TRBD2 aligns across 11 bases. The V and J ends lost 4 bases and 2 bases, in that order; junction bases with no gene match: 10. The CDR3 contains 18 residues. Germline values: CDR1 ENHRY, CDR2 SYGVKD. CDR3 sequence: CAISGTSGRGGAYNEQFF. In DNA, the CDR3 is TGTGCCATCAGTGGAACTAGCGGGAGAGGGGGGGCCTACAATGAGCAGTTCTTC.

This rearrangement joins TRBV10-3 to TRBJ2-5; 9 nucleotides line up with TRBD2. The V gene end was trimmed by 2 bases and the J gene end by 4 bases; junction bases not matched to a gene: 8. Germline V gene data show CDR1 as ENHRY and CDR2 as SYGVKD. The CDR3 has 16 amino acids. In nucleotides, the CDR3 is TGTGCCATCAGTGAGGCCCCCCTAGCGGGGAGAGAGACCCAGTACTTC. It encodes CAISEAPLAGRETQYF.

This clone was found once. The rearrangement joins TRBV2 to TRBJ2-1; 13 bases are a match to TRBD2. CDR1 and CDR2 from the germline V gene are SNHLY and FYNNEI. The CDR3 extends over 20 amino acids. After removal of 2 bases from V and 2 bases from J, the junction contained 12 bases not matched to a gene. CDR3 nucleotide sequence: TGTGCCAGCAGTGAAAGGACTAGCGGGGGACCCCTGCAGCCCTACAATGAGCAGTTCTTC. This gives the protein CASSERTSGGPLQPYNEQFF.

The CDR3 DNA is TGTGCCAGCAGTTATTCTGAGGGAGGCGAGCAGTACTTC. Protein: CASSYSEGGEQYF. The rearrangement uses TRBV6-5 and TRBJ2-7; weak D call: TRBD2 (6 bases). Germline V gene sequence: CDR1 MNHEY, CDR2 SVGAGI. V was cut by 3 bases and J by 6 bases, with 12 bases left in between. The CDR3 runs 13 residues.

The chain uses TRBV5-4 and TRBJ1-4, with D unresolved. The germline gives CDR1 SGHNT, CDR2 YYREEE (reference sequence). Trimming took 0 bases from V and 0 from J, leaving 12 bases between them. The CDR3 is made up of 17 amino acids. The CDR3 reads CASSLGEPHATNEKLFF. The DNA of the CDR3 is TGTGCCAGCAGCTTGGGTGAGCCCCATGCAACTAATGAAAAACTGTTTTTT.

On this clone itself: One end of the junction does not line up with germline, which may come from a read error. The V call is TRBV20-1, the J call TRBJ1-1; D gene unclear. The CDR3 is 11 residues long. The germline V gene encodes CDR1 DFQATT and CDR2 SNEGSKA (reference sequence). The CDR3 here is CSARGNHQAAF. For the CDR3, the DNA is TGCAGTGCTAGAGGAAATCATCAGGCGGCCTTT.

This sequence joins TRBV6-6 and TRBJ2-3; D is unresolved. There are 13 residues in the CDR3. V was clipped by 0 bases and J by 5 bases, with 6 bases between them. CDR1 is MNHNY and CDR2 is SVGAGI in the germline V gene (reference sequence). The CDR3 nucleotides are TGTGCCAGCAGTTACTCGGTTGGAGATACGCAGTATTTT. Translating it yields CASSYSVGDTQYF.

The V and J genes are TRBV30 and TRBJ2-3, with 9 bases identical to TRBD2. Germline V gene lookup returns CDR1 GTSNPN and CDR2 SVGIG (reference sequence). This CDR3 is built from 15 residues. The CDR3 bases are TGTGTTGTGGCGGGAGGGCCTGGTACCACAGATACGCAGTATTTT. Protein sequence: CVVAGGPGTTDTQYF.

On this clone itself: This sample includes further DNA sequences coding for the same CDR3. The chain joins TRBV5-1 to TRBJ1-5; TRBD1 is a possible D gene (5 bases). Germline V gene sequence: CDR1 SGHRS, CDR2 YFSETQ. V gave up 2 bases and J gave up 0 bases, with 9 bases separating them. The CDR3 is 15 amino acids. The CDR3 bases are TGCGCCAGCAGCTTAGATACAGGTAGCAATCAGCCCCAGCATTTT. This sequence encodes CASSLDTGSNQPQHF.

V gene TRBV5-1 combines with J gene TRBJ2-5; 9 bases are shared with TRBD2. From germline, CDR1 is SGHRS and CDR2 YFSETQ. V gave up 2 bases and J gave up 4 bases; unmatched junction bases: 6. The CDR3 spans 15 residues. CDR3 in amino acids: CASSLAGGGGETQYF. In nucleotides, the CDR3 is TGCGCCAGCAGCTTAGCGGGGGGAGGCGGAGAGACCCAGTACTTC. The full variable domain, with the rest looked up from reference TRBV5-1 and TRBJ2-5, is KAGVTQTPRYLIKTRGQQVTLSCSPISGHRSVSWYQQTPGQGLQFLFEYFSETQRNKGNFPGRFSGRQFSNSRSEMNVSTLELGDSALYLCASSLAGGGGETQYFGPGTRLLVL.

The genes are TRBV7-9 and TRBJ2-2; D unclear. Germline V gives CDR1 SEHNR, CDR2 FQNEAQ (reference sequence). V lost 3 bases and J lost 5, with 4 bases in between. The CDR3 extends over 12 amino acids. The CDR3 region has the DNA TGTGCCAGCAGCTTCGGGACCGGGGAGCTGTTTTTT. Translating gives CASSFGTGELFF.